This entry is about one T cell receptor beta chain. This sample is drawn from a study of blood T cell repertoires in COVID-19. V lost 4 bases to trimming and J lost 4 bases, with 12 bases between them. The length of the CDR3 is 14 residues. Germline lookup yields CDR1 SGDLS and CDR2 YYNGEE. Only in-frame clones appear in the TCRdb table, and some are missing; sequencing was by immunoSEQ multiplex PCR. The table has 150,000 to 200,000 clones, 70% to 90% seen once; the top ten hold 11%. The genes are TRBV9 and TRBJ1-5; D possibly corresponds to TRBD1 (6 bases). This receptor was identified in a human donor with active or convalescent COVID-19. The donor label of this sample is uncertain. The sample was peripheral blood. The CDR3 loop is CASSLRGGNQPQHF. The DNA for the CDR3 is TGTGCCAGCAGCCTAAGGGGGGGTAATCAGCCCCAGCATTTT.